What follows are 20 T cell receptor beta chains derived from one specimen sequenced in a study of identical twins. One entry per CDR3 protein results from TCRdb running MiXCR on the 5' RACE reads. The sample has more than 200,000 distinct CDR3 sequences, about 14% seen once. The sequenced sample consisted of memory (CD45RO+) T cells sorted from blood. These receptors were taken from a woman aged 18-29 years in good health.

This clonotype was detected only a few times. CDR3 nucleotide sequence: TGTGCCAGCAGCCGACAGGGGACCAACTATGGCTACACCTTC. The encoded protein is CASSRQGTNYGYTF. The rearrangement uses TRBV6-1 and TRBJ1-2; 8 bases align to TRBD1. With 6 bases clipped from V and 2 bases from J, the junction kept 5 bases outside the gene matches. Looked up from germline, CDR1 is MNHNS and CDR2 is SASEGT. CDR3 length equals 14 residues.

This clonotype was observed a handful of times. J is TRBJ2-1 and V is TRBV20-1; TRBD2 aligns across 9 bases. J lost 7 bases, V lost 2 bases, and 9 bases had no gene match. The CDR3 loop spans 15 amino acids. Germline loops: CDR1 DFQATT, CDR2 SNEGSKA (reference sequence). CDR3 nucleotide sequence: TGCAGTGCTAGACGGGTGACTAGCGGTGGGAATGAGCAGTTCTTC. Translated, it gives CSARRVTSGGNEQFF.

V is TRBV12-3 or TRBV12-4 and J is TRBJ1-2; unclear D gene. This CDR3 is built from 13 residues. V was clipped by 5 bases and J by 5 bases, with 12 bases between them. The CDR3 DNA reads TGTGCCAGCAGTCCGTACCTGGGGTATGGCTACACCTTC. Protein product: CASSPYLGYGYTF.

This clonotype has a handful of counts. The chain recombines TRBV2 with TRBJ2-7; no clear D gene. The CDR3 runs 12 residues. V shed 11 bases and J shed 5 bases, with 16 bases lying between them. Germline V gene data show CDR1 as SNHLY and CDR2 as FYNNEI. Here the CDR3 reads CASRRIADEQYF. The CDR3 DNA reads TGTGCCTCCAGACGGATAGCCGACGAGCAGTACTTC.

This clonotype was seen only a few times. The chain couples TRBV11-2 to TRBJ2-6; 9 nucleotides agree with TRBD1. J was trimmed by 0 bases and V by 5 bases; bases with no gene match: 11. The CDR3 covers 19 residues. The germline CDR1 and CDR2 sequences are SGHAT and FQNNGV. CDR3 DNA sequence: TGTGCCAGCAGCATACATCCGGGACAGGGCCTCTCTGGGGCCAACGTCCTGACTTTC. It yields the protein CASSIHPGQGLSGANVLTF. Variable domain in full (rest from reference TRBV11-2 and TRBJ2-6): EAGVAQSPRYKIIEKRQSVAFWCNPISGHATLYWYQQILGQGPKLLIQFQNNGVVDDSQLPKDRFSAERLKGVDSTLKIQPAKLEDSAVYLCASSIHPGQGLSGANVLTFGAGSRLTVL.

Worth noting for this clonotype: One end of the junction does not line up with germline, which may come from a read error. J is TRBJ2-1 and V is TRBV7-2; no clear D. The CDR3 covers 15 residues. The germline V gene has CDR1 SGHTA and CDR2 FQGNSA. CDR3 bases: TGTGCCAACAGCTTGACCCCCCGATCCTACAATGAGCAGTTCTTC. Encoded protein: CANSLTPRSYNEQFF.

The rearrangement joins TRBV5-1 to TRBJ2-7; D not resolved. Deletions cut 0 bases from V and 7 bases from J, with 11 bases between. This CDR3 comprises 13 residues. The germline V gene encodes CDR1 SGHRS and CDR2 YFSETQ. The DNA for the CDR3 is TGCGCCAGCAGCTTGGTCGGCCTTTGGGAGCAGTACTTC. It encodes CASSLVGLWEQYF.

V and J are TRBV5-1 and TRBJ2-7; 7 nucleotides align to TRBD2. Looked up from germline, CDR1 is SGHRS and CDR2 is YFSETQ. The CDR3 is 13 amino acids. The ends lost 3 bases at V and 5 bases at J; junction bases unmatched: 5. The CDR3 DNA reads TGCGCCAGCAGCTGGGGGGGGGACCACGAGCAGTACTTC. It is translated as CASSWGGDHEQYF. Supplemented by reference TRBV5-1 and TRBJ2-7, the full variable domain reads KAGVTQTPRYLIKTRGQQVTLSCSPISGHRSVSWYQQTPGQGLQFLFEYFSETQRNKGNFPGRFSGRQFSNSRSEMNVSTLELGDSALYLCASSWGGDHEQYFGPGTRLTVT.

This clonotype was counted between two and nine times. This chain joins TRBV6-1 and TRBJ1-1; 8 nucleotides agree with TRBD1. The CDR3 consists of 16 residues. CDR1 and CDR2 from the germline V gene are MNHNS and SASEGT. V lost 7 bases and J lost 1; bases outside the gene matches: 11. DNA for the CDR3: TGTGCCAGCAATGGGTTCTACAGGGGGGGGAACACTGAAGCTTTCTTT. Amino acids: CASNGFYRGGNTEAFF.

The sample holds a few counts of this clonotype. The CDR3: CASSPGGAPDTQYF. CDR3 DNA: TGTGCCAGCAGTCCCGGGGGGGCCCCAGATACGCAGTATTTT. V gene TRBV6-4 combines with J gene TRBJ2-3; 8 nucleotides align to TRBD2. The germline CDR1 and CDR2 sequences are MRHNA and SNTAGT. The trim removed 5 bases at V and 4 bases at J, leaving 5 bases unmatched. The CDR3 is made up of 14 amino acids.

The V gene is TRBV6-1, the J gene TRBJ2-1, with 9 bases matching TRBD1. Trimming cost V 6 bases and J 5 bases; bases outside gene matches: 14. CDR3 length: 17 residues. Germline-derived CDR1 and CDR2 are MNHNS and SASEGT. This CDR3 is CASRPGTGIMGHNEQFF. In DNA, the CDR3 is TGTGCCAGCAGGCCAGGGACAGGGATAATGGGACACAATGAGCAGTTCTTC.

This clonotype was found a few times. V and J are TRBV20-1 and TRBJ2-3; D unclear. This CDR3 contains 14 residues. V lost 3 bases to trimming and J lost 6 bases, with 16 bases between them. Germline V gene data show CDR1 as DFQATT and CDR2 as SNEGSKA (reference sequence). The CDR3 bases are TGCAGTGCTAGGGAGTCAATTTTTCGGGATACGCAGTATTTT. This translates into CSARESIFRDTQYF.

The chain carries TRBV10-3 and TRBJ2-1; D gene ambiguous. Trimming took 7 bases from V and 3 from J, leaving 7 bases between them. The CDR3 is 12 amino acids. Looked up from germline, CDR1 is ENHRY and CDR2 is SYGVKD. CDR3 coding DNA: TGTGCCATCAAGGACGGCTACAATGAGCAGTTCTTC. Its translation is CAIKDGYNEQFF.

The sample holds a few counts of this clonotype. This chain connects TRBV24-1 to TRBJ2-1; TRBD1 matches 7 bases. In germline, CDR1 is KGHDR, CDR2 SFDVKD. The CDR3 totals 15 residues. With 4 bases clipped from V and 7 bases from J, the junction kept 9 bases outside the gene matches. The CDR3 DNA sequence: TGTGCCACCAGTGACACCAGGGACAGCGAGAATGAGCAGTTCTTC. Amino acid sequence: CATSDTRDSENEQFF.

This chain uses TRBV3-1 with TRBJ1-1; a weak D match, TRBD1 (5 bases). Looked up from germline, CDR1 is LGHDT and CDR2 is YNNKEL (reference sequence). The CDR3 totals 14 residues. V gave up 4 bases and J gave up 3 bases, with 12 bases separating them. The CDR3 nucleotides read TGTGCCAGCAGCCGGAGTGAAGGGGACACTGAAGCTTTCTTT. It translates to CASSRSEGDTEAFF.

This clonotype was found many times. The chain couples TRBV7-2 to TRBJ2-1; 8 bases align to TRBD1. The trim removed 2 bases at V and 5 bases at J, leaving 5 bases unmatched. The germline V gene encodes CDR1 SGHTA and CDR2 FQGNSA. There are 15 residues in the CDR3. The CDR3 reads CASSLKDRADNEQFF. DNA for the CDR3: TGTGCCAGCAGCTTAAAGGACAGGGCAGACAATGAGCAGTTCTTC.

The chain carries TRBV20-1 and TRBJ1-5, with unresolved D. Trimming removed 6 bases at V and 7 bases at J, with 13 bases between. Germline CDR1 DFQATT, CDR2 SNEGSKA (reference sequence). CDR3 size: 12 residues. The CDR3 nucleotides read TGCAGTGCCCGCCCAATGGGGCAGCCCCAGCATTTT. Amino acids: CSARPMGQPQHF.

This clonotype was detected a few times. The chain has TRBV9 and TRBJ2-7, with TRBD2 identical over 9 bases. The CDR3 is 14 amino acids. V gave up 2 bases and J gave up 5 bases; unmatched junction bases: 5. Germline V lookup: CDR1 SGDLS, CDR2 YYNGEE. The CDR3 coding sequence is TGTGCCAGCAGCGTTAGCGGGAGAGGTGACGAGCAGTACTTC. Its translation is CASSVSGRGDEQYF.

This clonotype was observed a handful of times. The chain links TRBV5-4 to TRBJ2-1; D is unclear. V lost 1 base, J lost 4 bases, and 6 bases lay in between. CDR3 size: 13 residues. Germline-derived CDR1 and CDR2 are SGHNT and YYREEE (reference sequence). Written as DNA, the CDR3 is TGTGCCAGCAGCTTGCACGGATACAATGAGCAGTTCTTC. This translates into CASSLHGYNEQFF.

This clonotype was picked up a small number of times. The V gene is TRBV14, the J gene TRBJ2-1; D gene unclear. V was shortened by 4 bases and J by 0 bases, with 10 bases between the two germline ends. Per germline, CDR1 SGHDN and CDR2 FVKESK. The CDR3 contains 15 residues. DNA of the CDR3: TGTGCCAGCAGCCGTTTGACGGGCTCCTACAATGAGCAGTTCTTC. It encodes CASSRLTGSYNEQFF.